Sequencing of this T cell receptor (beta chain) was carried out in a study of cytomegalovirus exposure and HLA in healthy donors. General study results and limits: In a later analysis, TCR association rates varied by HLA locus: DRB1 most, HLA-C fewest. TCR beta V- and J-gene trimming was later associated with a missense DCLRE1C variant.

Primers for the PCR totalled 60 Vbeta and 13 Jbeta. Sequenced by immunoSEQ multiplex PCR; TCRdb stores in-frame clones only, minus some. The table has about 130,000 clones, roughly 70% seen once; the top ten hold 6.5% to 8%. This CDR3 has 15 residues. V lost 2 bases and J lost 4, with 14 bases in between. Germline V lookup: CDR1 SNHLY, CDR2 FYNNEI. Regarding this clone: Antigen: not known.

This rearrangement joins TRBV2 to TRBJ1-1; D call uncertain. The clonotype comes from a middle-aged man in good health and CMV-seropositive. What was sequenced was PBMCs. The DNA for the CDR3 is TGTGCCAGCAGTGAATCCGCAGGATTTGGCACTGAAGCTTTCTTT. It translates to CASSESAGFGTEAFF. The variable domain in full, with the rest retrieved from reference TRBV2 and TRBJ1-1, is EPEVTQTPSHQVTQMGQEVILRCVPISNHLYFYWYRQILGQKVEFLVSFYNNEISEKSEIFDDQFSVERPDGSNFTLKIRSTKLEDSAMYFCASSESAGFGTEAFFGQGTRLTVV.